The 26 T cell receptor beta chains given below trace back to one sample, sequenced in a study of response to subunit inactivated influenza vaccine. MiXCR, run by TCRdb on the RT-PCR reads, gives a single entry per CDR3 protein. The sample records 500,000 to 750,000 distinct CDR3 sequences, 14% being singletons. The sample consisted of PBMCs from blood, taken roughly 13 days after vaccination. These receptors were obtained from a man aged 50-60 years who received an inactivated influenza vaccine.

This clonotype was observed a few times. The rearrangement links TRBV6-1 to TRBJ2-2; 7 positions match TRBD1. Trimming took 5 bases from V and 1 from J; bases not matched to a gene: 13. This CDR3 spans 18 amino acids. Per the germline V gene, CDR1 is MNHNS and CDR2 is SASEGT. The CDR3 is CASSRYFRAGGNTGELFF. The CDR3, as DNA: TGTGCCAGCAGTCGCTACTTTAGGGCAGGGGGGAACACCGGGGAGCTGTTTTTT.

The rearrangement links TRBV7-3 to TRBJ2-3, with 15 bases identical to TRBD2. Looked up from germline, CDR1 is SGHTA and CDR2 is FQGTGA. The CDR3 is 18 residues long. Trimming took 6 bases from V and 2 from J; bases not matched to a gene: 9. CDR3 sequence (DNA): TGTGCCAGCAGTAGATGGGGACTAGCGGGAGGTCCCACAGATACGCAGTATTTT. It encodes CASSRWGLAGGPTDTQYF.

This clonotype was observed a few times. The rearrangement joins TRBV3-1 to TRBJ2-7, with TRBD1 identical over 10 bases. With 4 bases clipped from V and 6 bases from J, the junction kept 9 bases outside the gene matches. CDR1 LGHDT and CDR2 YNNKEL come from the germline V gene (reference sequence). The CDR3 is 15 residues long. This CDR3 reads CASSPPGQGTVEQYF. CDR3 DNA: TGTGCCAGCAGCCCACCGGGACAGGGGACGGTCGAGCAGTACTTC.

This clonotype has only a few counts. The chain couples TRBV3-1 to TRBJ1-1; D gene unclear. CDR3 length: 13 residues. CDR1 and CDR2 (germline): LGHDT, YNNKEL (reference sequence). Trimming stripped 4 bases from V and 4 bases from J, with 10 bases between. Here the CDR3 DNA reads TGTGCCAGCAGCCCTACGCGGTTCACTGAAGCTTTCTTT. It codes for CASSPTRFTEAFF.

The chain combines TRBV3-1 with TRBJ2-3, with D possibly being TRBD2 (6 bases). Trimming left V 1 base short and J 0 bases short, with 11 bases between. The germline V gene has CDR1 LGHDT and CDR2 YNNKEL (reference sequence). The CDR3 covers 16 residues. CDR3: CASSQVLASSTDTQYF. DNA of the CDR3: TGTGCCAGCAGCCAAGTACTAGCATCAAGCACAGATACGCAGTATTTT.

This clonotype came up many times. The chain carries TRBV7-2 and TRBJ2-5; the D gene is possibly TRBD2 (6 bases). This CDR3 spans 14 amino acids. Trimming removed 3 bases at V and 2 bases at J, with 10 bases between. Germline V CDR1 and CDR2: SGHTA, FQGNSA. The CDR3 sequence is CASSLAGLQETQYF. CDR3 DNA sequence: TGTGCCAGCAGCTTGGCGGGACTTCAAGAGACCCAGTACTTC.

This chain joins TRBV10-3 and TRBJ2-7; 10 bases line up with TRBD2. CDR1 ENHRY and CDR2 SYGVKD come from the germline V gene. The CDR3 is made up of 13 amino acids. The trim removed 10 bases at V and 6 bases at J, leaving 9 bases unmatched. CDR3 nucleotide sequence: TGTGCCACCACGAGTAGCGGGGGGACCGAGCAGTACTTC. Translation gives CATTSSGGTEQYF.

This clonotype was seen at least ten times. The chain recombines TRBV12-3 or TRBV12-4 with TRBJ1-5; D unresolved. V was pared by 6 bases and J by 7 bases, with 16 bases between. This CDR3 comprises 14 residues. The DNA of the CDR3 is TGTGCCAGCAGCCGAACGGGAAGAGTCCAGCCCCAGCATTTT. It codes for CASSRTGRVQPQHF.

This clonotype was observed a few times. The rearrangement uses TRBV5-1 and TRBJ1-6; weak D call: TRBD1 (5 bases). Looked up from germline, CDR1 is SGHRS and CDR2 is YFSETQ. The V end lost 4 bases, the J end lost 8 bases, and 10 bases lay between the germline ends. This CDR3 has 13 residues. CDR3 in amino acids: CASSNRDDSPLHF. The CDR3 region has the DNA TGCGCCAGCAGCAACCGGGACGATTCACCCCTCCACTTT.

In its sample, this clonotype was seen many times. The J gene is TRBJ2-3, the V gene TRBV7-2; 8 bases line up with TRBD2. J lost 4 bases, V lost 4 bases, and 7 bases had no gene match. Germline V gene data show CDR1 as SGHTA and CDR2 as FQGNSA. The CDR3 consists of 15 residues. CDR3 nucleotide sequence: TGTGCCAGCAGCTCCTTAGCGGGAAGTCCAGATACGCAGTATTTT. Its translation: CASSSLAGSPDTQYF.

This chain joins TRBV7-2 and TRBJ1-2; TRBD1 matches at 8 bases. V shed 4 bases, J shed 8 bases, and the junction held 6 bases outside the gene matches. The germline V gene has CDR1 SGHTA and CDR2 FQGNSA. This CDR3 has 13 residues. As DNA, the CDR3 is TGTGCCAGCAGCTCAGGACAGGGCCAGGGCTACACCTTC. It specifies CASSSGQGQGYTF.

This clonotype was seen many times. The rearrangement uses TRBV7-2 and TRBJ1-2; D is ambiguous. CDR3 length: 16 residues. Trimming pared 1 base from V and 0 bases from J, leaving 12 bases between. CDR1 SGHTA and CDR2 FQGNSA come from the germline V gene. CDR3 protein: CASSLVLQAPNYGYTF. In DNA form, the CDR3 reads TGTGCCAGCAGCTTAGTCCTGCAGGCCCCTAACTATGGCTACACCTTC.

Many counts were recorded for this clonotype. V gene TRBV20-1 combines with J gene TRBJ1-2; 7 bases map to TRBD1. CDR1 is DFQATT and CDR2 is SNEGSKA in the germline V gene (reference sequence). The CDR3 length is 14 residues. The trim removed 6 bases at V and 4 bases at J, leaving 11 bases unmatched. The CDR3 loop reads CSATRTGISYGYTF. In nucleotides, the CDR3 is TGCAGTGCAACCCGGACAGGAATTAGCTATGGCTACACCTTC.

The table lists this clonotype with many counts. V usage is TRBV14 and J usage is TRBJ1-1, with 11 bases identical to TRBD1. The V segment lost 4 bases and the J segment 10 bases; nucleotides outside the gene matches: 14. In germline, CDR1 is SGHDN, CDR2 FVKESK. This CDR3 region has 16 residues. CDR3 in amino acids: CASSLNAGTGGFRAFF. The CDR3 DNA is TGTGCCAGCAGCCTCAACGCCGGGACAGGGGGTTTTCGAGCTTTCTTT. The full variable domain, completed using reference TRBV14 and TRBJ1-1, is EAGVTQFPSHSVIEKGQTVTLRCDPISGHDNLYWYRRVMGKEIKFLLHFVKESKQDESGMPNNRFLAERTGGTYSTLKVQPAELEDSGVYFCASSLNAGTGGFRAFFGQGTRLTVV.

A few counts support this clonotype. The chain carries TRBV20-1 and TRBJ2-1; either TRBD1 or TRBD2 may fit D (5 bases each). The CDR3 covers 18 residues. V was shortened by 3 bases and J by 0 bases, with 21 bases between the two germline ends. From germline, CDR1 is DFQATT and CDR2 SNEGSKA (reference sequence). The CDR3 nucleotides are TGCAGTGCTAGGACTCCCCATTTCGTTGGGGGCTCCTACAATGAGCAGTTCTTC. It translates to CSARTPHFVGGSYNEQFF.

This clonotype has more than one count but fewer than ten. The V gene is TRBV12-3 or TRBV12-4, the J gene TRBJ2-5; D may be TRBD1 (6 bases). The CDR3 extends over 14 amino acids. V was shortened by 10 bases and J by 1 base, with 16 bases between the two germline ends. Here the CDR3 reads CATLPPGAQETQYF. The DNA for the CDR3 is TGTGCCACCCTACCCCCAGGGGCCCAAGAGACCCAGTACTTC.

This clonotype was counted only a few times. The chain employs TRBV28 and TRBJ2-7, with 8 bases lining up with TRBD2. This CDR3 has 14 amino acids. The germline V gene encodes CDR1 MDHEN and CDR2 SYDVKM. V shed 6 bases and J 3 bases; nucleotides not matched to a gene: 7. CDR3 in DNA: TGTGCCAGCAGAGTTAGCGGGATAGGCTACGAGCAGTACTTC. Protein: CASRVSGIGYEQYF.

The chain links TRBV14 to TRBJ2-7, with D maybe TRBD1 (6 bases). The V and J ends lost 3 bases and 4 bases respectively, with 13 bases between them. Germline V lookup: CDR1 SGHDN, CDR2 FVKESK. The CDR3 has 14 amino acids. The CDR3 reads CASSHRTEVYEQYF. CDR3 sequence (DNA): TGTGCCAGCAGCCACCGGACAGAAGTTTACGAGCAGTACTTC.

The chain uses TRBV2 and TRBJ2-5; 11 nucleotides line up with TRBD2. The length of the CDR3 is 14 residues. Trimming cost V 7 bases and J 5 bases; bases outside gene matches: 6. Germline V gene lookup returns CDR1 SNHLY and CDR2 FYNNEI. The CDR3 nucleotides read TGTGCCAGCACAACGACTAGCGGGGTGGAGACCCAGTACTTC. Translation gives CASTTTSGVETQYF.

As for this clonotype: Possible read error: a much larger clone is one base away. The CDR3 DNA sequence: TGTGCCAGCAGTTTCCGGGACAGCCAAGAGACCCAGTACTTC. It is translated as CASSFRDSQETQYF. This chain joins TRBV27 and TRBJ2-5; 7 nucleotides match TRBD1. J lost 1 base, V lost 3 bases, and 2 bases had no gene match. Germline values: CDR1 MNHEY, CDR2 SMNVEV (reference sequence). The CDR3 consists of 14 residues.

This clonotype has a single count. The chain employs TRBV7-8 and TRBJ2-5; D is ambiguous. V was cut by 1 base and J by 5 bases, with 8 bases left in between. This CDR3 region has 13 residues. Germline-derived CDR1 and CDR2 are SGHVS and FQNEAQ. This CDR3 reads CASSLDSRETQYF. In DNA, the CDR3 is TGTGCCAGCAGCTTAGACAGTCGGGAGACCCAGTACTTC.

Many counts were recorded for this clonotype. CDR3 protein: CASKLTVSTDTQYF. In nucleotides, the CDR3 is TGTGCCAGCAAACTGACAGTCAGCACAGATACGCAGTATTTT. The rearrangement links TRBV6-1 to TRBJ2-3, with a weak D call TRBD1 (5 bases). Germline V CDR1 and CDR2: MNHNS, SASEGT. This CDR3 contains 14 residues. Trimming stripped 7 bases from V and 0 bases from J, with 11 bases between.

Concerning this clonotype: Being one base from a much bigger clone, this may be a read error. This chain uses TRBV28 with TRBJ2-1, with D tentatively TRBD1 (6 bases). CDR3 size: 16 residues. The V gene's germline CDR1 is MDHEN and CDR2 SYDVKM. With 6 bases removed from V and 3 bases from J, the gap between germline ends came to 18 bases. The CDR3 nucleotides read TGTGCCAGCAGCACGGTGGGGGCCCACCTCTACAATGAGCAGTTCTTC. Translated: CASSTVGAHLYNEQFF.

The CDR3 DNA reads TGTGCCAGCAGTTTAAGGCGCGGGGGCGAGCAGTACTTC. Amino acid sequence: CASSLRRGGEQYF. J is TRBJ2-7 and V is TRBV28; TRBD2 aligns across 7 bases. The CDR3 runs to 13 residues. Losses at the gene ends were 2 bases for V and 6 bases for J; bases not matched to a gene: 4. Germline assignment: CDR1 MDHEN and CDR2 SYDVKM.

This sequence joins TRBV7-8 and TRBJ2-2; the D is unclear. CDR3 length equals 14 residues. Germline CDR1 is SGHVS and CDR2 is FQNEAQ. Trimming took 5 bases from V and 3 from J, leaving 10 bases between them. CDR3 amino acids: CASSPRGDTGELFF. In nucleotides, the CDR3 is TGTGCCAGCAGCCCCCGCGGAGACACCGGGGAGCTGTTTTTT.

Many counts were recorded for this clonotype. V usage is TRBV5-1 and J usage is TRBJ2-1; D possibly corresponds to TRBD1 (6 bases). V lost 0 bases, J lost 9 bases, and 16 bases lay in between. This CDR3 has 15 residues. The germline gives CDR1 SGHRS, CDR2 YFSETQ. CDR3 in DNA: TGCGCCAGCAGCTTGGAGCCAGGGGCTCCCGGTGAGCAGTTCTTC. Protein sequence: CASSLEPGAPGEQFF.